A selection of T cell receptor beta chains follows, all from one sample in a study of shared clonotypes between healthy human individuals. Assay used: immunoSEQ multiplex PCR; TCRdb lists only in-frame clones, some missing. The sample gives around 1,900,000 clones, approximately 92% of which show up once; less than 2% is in the top ten. Material: naive CD8+ T cells from PBMCs. The receptors were gathered from a man between 18 and 35 years old in good health. Some clones in this sample may be carry-over from other donors' samples. CDR3s include the opening cysteine and the closing phenylalanine or tryptophan. A D gene is named only where the DNA matches it firmly.

v_gene,d_gene,j_gene,CDR3nt,CDR3aa
TRBV7-2,NA,TRBJ1-2,TGTGCCAGCAGCCCAGAGGTGGGGGTACAGGGTGGGGACTATGGCTACACCTTC,CASSPEVGVQGGDYGYTF
TRBV4-1,TRBD1,TRBJ1-5,TGCGCCAGCAGCCTCACCGGACAGGTTAGCAATCAGCCCCAGCATTTT,CASSLTGQVSNQPQHF
TRBV6-6,NA,TRBJ2-1,TGTGCCAGCAGTTACGTCGTCAATGAGCAGTTCTTC,CASSYVVNEQFF
TRBV7-8,NA,TRBJ2-1,TGTGCCAGCAGCTTAGGGAGCTCCGGGTCCTACAATGAGCAGTTCTTC,CASSLGSSGSYNEQFF
TRBV6-6,NA,TRBJ1-2,TGTGCCAGCACCCCTACGGCGGCGAACTATGGCTACACCTTC,CASTPTAANYGYTF
TRBV27,TRBD2,TRBJ2-1,TGTGCCAGCAGTTTACTAAGCGGGAGGGCGTTAAATGAGCAGTTCTTC,CASSLLSGRALNEQFF
TRBV19,TRBD2,TRBJ2-7,TGTGCCAGTAGTCCTCAACTAGCGGGCTCCTACGAGCAGTACTTC,CASSPQLAGSYEQYF
TRBV6-5,TRBD1,TRBJ2-7,TGTGCCAGCAGTTTCACAGGGGGCGGGGACGAGCAGTACTTC,CASSFTGGGDEQYF
TRBV6-6,TRBD2,TRBJ2-1,TGTGCCAGCAGCGCGACTAGCGGGAGATCCAATGAGCAGTTCTTC,CASSATSGRSNEQFF
TRBV5-6,NA,TRBJ1-1,TGTGCCAGCAGCTTGAAACTCGAGTCAAGCACTGAAGCTTTCTTT,CASSLKLESSTEAFF
TRBV5-1,NA,TRBJ1-1,TGCGCCAGCACGAGCGCAAACACTGAAGCTTTCTTT,CASTSANTEAFF
TRBV7-2,TRBD2,TRBJ2-7,TGTGCCAGCAGCTTCTCCCGCACGGGACTAGCGGGTTACGAGCAGTACTTC,CASSFSRTGLAGYEQYF
TRBV29-1,NA,TRBJ2-2,TGCAGCGTTGCACAGAACACCGGGGAGCTGTTTTTT,CSVAQNTGELFF
TRBV6-6,NA,TRBJ1-1,TGTGCCAGCAGTTACTCGCCAGGAGGCACTGAAGCTTTCTTT,CASSYSPGGTEAFF
TRBV10-3,NA,TRBJ2-6,TGTGCCATCAGTTTTTGGCAGCCCGACCCTTCTGGGGCCAACGTCCTGACTTTC,CAISFWQPDPSGANVLTF
TRBV7-9,TRBD1,TRBJ1-2,TGTGCCAGCAGCCCCCGGTCGACAGGGGATAACTATGGCTACACCTTC,CASSPRSTGDNYGYTF
TRBV7-6,TRBD2,TRBJ2-7,TGTGCCAGCAGTCCGAGCGGGAGGAGCTCCTACGAGCAGTACTTC,CASSPSGRSSYEQYF